A single sample gave rise to the 14 T cell receptor beta chains below, sequenced in a study of blood T cell repertoires in COVID-19. This table comes from immunoSEQ multiplex PCR, and its TCRdb copy is limited to in-frame clones, with some not included. The table has 55,000 to 75,000 clones, 70% to 90% seen once. Sequencing was done on a sample of peripheral blood. All receptors come from a human donor with active COVID-19. The donor label of this sample is uncertain.

V gene TRBV7-2 combines with J gene TRBJ1-5; no firm D call. The CDR3 extends over 15 amino acids. The V gene's germline CDR1 is SGHTA and CDR2 FQGNSA. Trimming pared 0 bases from V and 5 bases from J, leaving 11 bases between. CDR3 loop: CASSLALRGYQPQHF. Here the CDR3 DNA reads TGTGCCAGCAGCTTAGCCTTGCGGGGTTATCAGCCCCAGCATTTT.

This sequence joins TRBV11-3 and TRBJ1-2, with 7 positions matching TRBD1. The ends lost 3 bases at V and 5 bases at J; junction bases unmatched: 12. Per the germline V gene, CDR1 is SGHNT and CDR2 is YENEEA. CDR3 length: 16 residues. CDR3 residues: CASSFDGTEQLYGYTF. The CDR3 coding sequence is TGTGCCAGCAGCTTTGATGGGACAGAGCAATTATATGGCTACACCTTC.

The gene calls are TRBV5-1 and TRBJ2-7, with a possible D match to TRBD2 (5 bases). The germline V gene has CDR1 SGHRS and CDR2 YFSETQ. The CDR3 is made up of 14 amino acids. V lost 6 bases and J 0 bases, leaving 13 bases between the germline ends. CDR3 nucleotides: TGCGCCAGCACCGCAGACGGGAACTCCTACGAGCAGTACTTC. Translation gives CASTADGNSYEQYF.

The V call is TRBV29-1, the J call TRBJ2-5; D is possibly TRBD1 (6 bases). Germline V CDR1 and CDR2: SQVTM, ANQGSEA. V was cut by 4 bases and J by 4 bases, with 10 bases left in between. The CDR3 is made up of 12 amino acids. In DNA, the CDR3 is TGCAGCGTTGCCCTGGGGGCAGAGACCCAGTACTTC. Its protein is CSVALGAETQYF.

The chain recombines TRBV7-6 with TRBJ2-3, with D possibly TRBD2 on 7 matching bases. CDR3 length equals 16 residues. V lost 5 bases, J lost 8 bases, and 23 bases lay in between. In germline, CDR1 is SGHVS, CDR2 FNYEAQ. The CDR3, as DNA: TGTGCCAGCAGCCCCATCGAAGGGCGGGGGCTACGTACGCAGTATTTT. Protein sequence: CASSPIEGRGLRTQYF.

This chain joins TRBV3-1 (or the pseudogene TRBV3-2) and TRBJ1-2, with a possible D match to TRBD1 (6 bases). V was trimmed by 7 bases and J by 6 bases, leaving 15 bases between them. The CDR3 is 13 amino acids. Germline lookup yields CDR1 LGHDT and CDR2 YNNKEL (reference sequence). The CDR3 bases are TGTGCCAGCACCCACCGGGGGGCACATGGCTACACCTTC. Its protein is CASTHRGAHGYTF.

The rearrangement joins TRBV5-4 to TRBJ1-4, with D unclear. From germline, CDR1 is SGHNT and CDR2 YYREEE (reference sequence). Trimming pared 0 bases from V and 4 bases from J, leaving 7 bases between. The CDR3 has 14 residues. The CDR3 DNA is TGTGCCAGCAGCTTGGGTTCCGTTAATGAAAAACTGTTTTTT. Translated: CASSLGSVNEKLFF.

CDR3 bases: TGCGCCAGCAGCTTGGGTTCGTCCGCGGGGACTGAAGCTTTCTTT. This sequence encodes CASSLGSSAGTEAFF. This chain uses TRBV5-1 with TRBJ1-1; D gene unclear. Deletions cut 0 bases from V and 5 bases from J, with 14 bases between. Looked up from germline, CDR1 is SGHRS and CDR2 is YFSETQ. CDR3 size: 15 residues.

The CDR3 nucleotides read TGTGCCAGCAGCGGAAATGGACTGTCTTCCAATGAGCAGTTCTTC. Translating it yields CASSGNGLSSNEQFF. V gene TRBV9 combines with J gene TRBJ2-1, with D tentatively TRBD2 (5 bases). Trimming left V 3 bases short and J 6 bases short, with 16 bases between. This CDR3 has 15 amino acids. Germline V lookup: CDR1 SGDLS, CDR2 YYNGEE.

The V gene is TRBV29-1, the J gene TRBJ2-1, with 14 bases matching TRBD2. Germline V gene sequence: CDR1 SQVTM, CDR2 ANQGSEA. The CDR3 runs to 17 residues. V was clipped by 6 bases and J by 3 bases; unmatched bases: 10. The chain's CDR3 is CSVTGTSGSRNYNEQFF. The CDR3 bases are TGCAGCGTCACCGGGACTAGCGGGAGCCGTAACTACAATGAGCAGTTCTTC.

The rearrangement uses TRBV7-8 and TRBJ2-7, with 10 positions matching TRBD2. The CDR3 has 14 amino acids. Unmatched junction bases numbered 2, after V lost 3 bases and J lost 3 bases. Germline loops: CDR1 SGHVS, CDR2 FQNEAQ. In nucleotides, the CDR3 is TGTGCCAGCAGCTTCACTAGCGGGAACTACGAGCAGTACTTC. Amino acid sequence: CASSFTSGNYEQYF.

The genes are TRBV19 and TRBJ2-7; TRBD2 aligns across 13 bases. CDR1 and CDR2 from the germline V gene are LNHDA and SQIVND (reference sequence). The CDR3 sequence is 16 residues long. V lost 4 bases, J lost 7 bases, and 10 bases stayed unmatched. The CDR3 sequence: CASSTGTSGRVLEQYF. The CDR3 region has the DNA TGTGCCAGTAGTACCGGAACTAGCGGGAGGGTGTTGGAGCAGTACTTC.

The chain is built from TRBV6-2 or TRBV6-3 and TRBJ2-3; D is ambiguous. Between the trimmed V and J ends, which lost 6 bases and 5 bases, there was a span of 9 bases. The CDR3 contains 12 residues. Germline CDR1 is MNHEY and CDR2 is SVGEGT. CDR3 amino acids: CASSRGRDTQYF. DNA of the CDR3: TGTGCCAGCAGCCGAGGCAGAGATACGCAGTATTTT.

This chain connects TRBV7-3 to TRBJ2-1; 8 bases are a match to TRBD1. The CDR3 is 15 amino acids. Unmatched junction bases numbered 10, after V lost 5 bases and J lost 7 bases. The germline V gene has CDR1 SGHTA and CDR2 FQGTGA. The CDR3 DNA sequence: TGTGCCAGCAGCATACAACGGACAGGGCGGAATGAGCAGTTCTTC. Its protein product is CASSIQRTGRNEQFF.